This T cell receptor beta chain was retrieved from a study of T-cell memory formation after mild COVID-19 (dated by TCRdb to 2020 to 2022). Context from the whole study: Most TCR sequence clusters were specific to one of the two donors. The cohort was made up of two young adult volunteers, one female and one male, who were previously healthy. In a couple of donors, T-cell clones that expanded and contracted after mild COVID-19 were followed by sequencing TCRalpha and TCRbeta repertoires longitudinally.

Points the paper makes about the study in general: Clones that contracted from day 15 to 85 showed balanced CD4/CD8 phenotypes, whereas a second wave of clones that expanded from day 15 to 37 leaned towards CD4+. Contracting CD4+ clones appeared mostly in the CM and EM memory subsets, whereas CD8+ clones were enriched in EMRA. Whether the second-wave clones peaking on day 37 were SARS-CoV-2 specific was not confirmed. The detection of some responding clones in pre-infection memory suggests that pre-existing cross-reactive memory T cells joined the SARS-CoV-2 response. Only two mild cases were covered by the study, and larger cohorts that include severe cases with pre-infection samples were considered necessary.

Ficoll-Paque density gradient centrifugation was the method used to isolate PBMCs. The reads were generated on an Illumina NovaSeq 6000. cDNA libraries for TCRalpha and TCRbeta were prepared by 5'RACE using constant-segment primers, with sample barcodes and unique molecular identifiers added. Trizol reagent was used to extract RNA from every sample. The libraries were amplified in two PCR steps, and the second step added a second sample barcode and Illumina TruSeq adapters. Libraries were sequenced on an Illumina NovaSeq with 2 x 150 bp paired-end reads. As for the original processing: Demultiplexing of reads and collapsing into UMI-guided consensus sequences were performed with migec v1.2.7. Using mixcr v2.1.11, UMI consensuses were aligned to TRA and TRB V and J templates and then assembled into clonotypes. Expanded or contracted clonotypes were those called significant by both edgeR and NoisET, with noise models trained on biological replicates. For edgeR calls, a false discovery rate-adjusted p below 0.01 and a log2 fold-change threshold of 1 were applied. As an exploratory analysis of dynamics, PCA with hierarchical clustering was applied to max-normalized trajectories of the 1000 most abundant clonotypes. Separately sequenced CD4+ and CD8+ repertoires were used to assign the CD4 or CD8 phenotype of responding clones. The public sequencing data were trimmed at Q25 with fastp and processed into clonotypes with MiXCR by TCRdb, which kept only in-frame beta chains. Every entry covers one CDR3 protein and lists the most common genes and DNA from its rows. The V and J calls were determined by TCRdb, not by the authors. Within this sample are 130,000 to 150,000 distinct CDR3 sequences, with over 6% of them counted one time only. Approximately 2.1% of the sample rests with the top ten.

There are a few counts of this clonotype. This clone's antigen is unknown. No base-level quality is on record; no much larger clone is a single base apart. V sheds 4 bases and J sheds 0 bases, leaving 12 bases between their ends. The CDR3 contains 15 residues, cysteine and phenylalanine counted. Only the CDR3 portion is preserved as DNA: 45 bases, with reading frame beginning at the first base. The germline V gene encodes CDR1 LNHDA and CDR2 SQIVND (reference sequence). Here the chain combines TRBV19 and TRBJ1-1; too little of a D gene remains to name it. Sequenced input: PBMCs or a T cell subset sorted from them (not recorded which). The sequence was collected from an adult woman who had mild COVID-19 (a few samples of this study predate the infection). The sample titles of this study are shuffled in the database, so cell type and time point are left out; the donor was told from shared clones. CDR3 loop: CASSNPDGLNTEAFF. The DNA sequence is as follows: TGTGCCAGTAGTAATCCGGACGGTTTGAACACTGAAGCTTTCTTT.